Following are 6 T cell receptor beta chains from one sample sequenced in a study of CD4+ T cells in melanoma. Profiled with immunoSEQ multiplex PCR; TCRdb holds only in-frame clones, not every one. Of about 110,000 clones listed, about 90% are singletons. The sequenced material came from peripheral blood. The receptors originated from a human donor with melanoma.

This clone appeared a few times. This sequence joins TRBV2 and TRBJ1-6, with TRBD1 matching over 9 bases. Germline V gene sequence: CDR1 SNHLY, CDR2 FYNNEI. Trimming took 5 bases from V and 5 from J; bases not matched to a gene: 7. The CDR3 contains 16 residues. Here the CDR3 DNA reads TGTGCCAGCAGTTTAGAGGACAGGGGTAATAATTCACCCCTCCACTTT. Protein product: CASSLEDRGNNSPLHF.

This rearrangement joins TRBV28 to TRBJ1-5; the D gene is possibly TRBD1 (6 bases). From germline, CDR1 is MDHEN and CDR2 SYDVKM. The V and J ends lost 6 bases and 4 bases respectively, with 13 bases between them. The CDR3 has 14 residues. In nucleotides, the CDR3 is TGTGCCAGCAGACTGAGGGGGACGAATCAGCCCCAGCATTTT. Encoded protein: CASRLRGTNQPQHF. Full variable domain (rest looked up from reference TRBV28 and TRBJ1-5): DVKVTQSSRYLVKRTGEKVFLECVQDMDHENMFWYRQDPGLGLRLIYFSYDVKMKEKGDIPEGYSVSREKKERFSLILESASTNQTSMYLCASRLRGTNQPQHFGDGTRLSIL.

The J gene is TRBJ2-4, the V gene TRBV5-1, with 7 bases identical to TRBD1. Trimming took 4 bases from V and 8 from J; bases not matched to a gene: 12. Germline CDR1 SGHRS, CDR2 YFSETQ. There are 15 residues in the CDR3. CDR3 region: CASSAPTGVGDIQYF. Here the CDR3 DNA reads TGCGCCAGCAGCGCGCCCACAGGGGTTGGGGACATTCAGTACTTC.

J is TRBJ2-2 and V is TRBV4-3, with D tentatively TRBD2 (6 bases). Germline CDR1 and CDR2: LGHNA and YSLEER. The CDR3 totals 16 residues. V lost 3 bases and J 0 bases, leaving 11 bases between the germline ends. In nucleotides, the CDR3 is TGCGCCAGCAGCCAGGGAGGTGGCGCGAACACCGGGGAGCTGTTTTTT. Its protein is CASSQGGGANTGELFF.

CDR3 in amino acids: CATYYSGGYGYTF. Here the CDR3 DNA reads TGTGCCACATATTACTCAGGGGGGTATGGCTACACCTTC. This rearrangement joins TRBV28 to TRBJ1-2, with 7 bases that match TRBD1. Germline CDR1 reads MDHEN; CDR2 reads SYDVKM. The CDR3 consists of 13 residues. V lost 10 bases, J lost 5 bases, and 10 bases stayed unmatched.

CDR3 sequence reads: CASSLLGGAGEQFF. As DNA, the CDR3 is TGCGCCAGCAGCTTGTTGGGAGGGGCGGGGGAGCAGTTCTTC. J is TRBJ2-1 and V is TRBV5-1, with 7 bases identical to TRBD2. Per the germline V gene, CDR1 is SGHRS and CDR2 is YFSETQ. The CDR3 has 14 amino acids. Germline trimming cut 1 base from V and 10 bases from J; bases unmatched to any gene: 8.